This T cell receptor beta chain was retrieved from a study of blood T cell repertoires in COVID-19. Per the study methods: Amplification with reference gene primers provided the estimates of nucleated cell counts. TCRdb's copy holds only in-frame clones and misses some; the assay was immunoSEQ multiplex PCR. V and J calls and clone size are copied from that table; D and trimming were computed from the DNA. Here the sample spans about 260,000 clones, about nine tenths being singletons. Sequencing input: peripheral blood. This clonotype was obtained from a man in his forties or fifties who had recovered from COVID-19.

CDR3 nucleotides: TGTGCCAGCAAGGGGGACGCGGAAAATTCACCCCTCCACTTT. Its translation: CASKGDAENSPLHF. This chain connects TRBV25-1 to TRBJ1-6, with a tentative D call TRBD1 (6 bases). V lost 7 bases to trimming and J lost 7 bases, with 14 bases between them. CDR1 is MGHDK and CDR2 is SYGVNS in the germline V gene. There are 14 residues in the CDR3.